This T cell receptor beta chain is drawn from a study of cytomegalovirus exposure and HLA in healthy donors. As for the study in general: Counted in an early data release were about 86 million unique TCRs from HLA-typed donors.

The junction had 6 bases not matched to a gene; V was cut back by 4 bases and J by 0 bases. Germline CDR1 and CDR2: SGHNT and YYREEE (reference sequence). The CDR3 is 15 residues long. The PCR was carried out with 60 Vbeta primers and 13 Jbeta primers. TCRdb's table, derived via immunoSEQ multiplex PCR, lists solely in-frame clones and lacks some. The table includes 85,000 to 100,000 clones, 78% detected once. The origin of this receptor is a woman in her 40s in good health and CMV-seropositive. Sequencing was carried out using PBMCs. The gene calls are TRBV5-4 and TRBJ1-2; TRBD1 agrees at 7 bases. The CDR3 spells CASSPTGAPNYGYTF. The CDR3 DNA reads TGTGCCAGCAGCCCCACAGGGGCACCTAACTATGGCTACACCTTC.